This TCR beta chain was found in a study of blood T cell repertoires in COVID-19. At the level of the study: From the United States, Italy and Spain came samples of acute and convalescent COVID-19. Sample material is recorded as cDNA or gDNA derived from T cells, B-cell-depleted T cells, or PBMCs.

Per the original data handling: Using reference gene primer amplification, nucleated cell counts were estimated. Clones were read by immunoSEQ multiplex PCR, and TCRdb kept only the in-frame ones, dropping some. That table furnishes V, J and clone size, whereas the DNA furnished D and trimming. The top ten hold around 0.6% of the sample, which has around 75,000 clones, about 89% seen once. V was pared by 3 bases and J by 5 bases, with 11 bases between. The CDR3 totals 14 residues. Germline lookup yields CDR1 KGHSH and CDR2 LQKENI. The rearrangement uses TRBV18 and TRBJ1-5, with D uncertain. Sequencing was done on a sample of peripheral blood. The source is a man in his sixties with acute or convalescent COVID-19. For the CDR3, the DNA is TGTGCCAGCTCACCCTCGCACGGAGATCAGCCCCAGCATTTT. It specifies CASSPSHGDQPQHF.